This T cell receptor (beta chain) stems from a study of blood T cell repertoires in COVID-19. Study at large: COVID-19 samples, acute and convalescent, were from the United States, Italy and Spain.

Assay used: immunoSEQ multiplex PCR; TCRdb lists only in-frame clones, some missing. The data show some 160,000 clones, with approximately 81% seen just once and approximately 8% held by the top ten. Each recovered donor of Cohort 3 presented with two negative PCRs, clearance, or symptom resolution. Sequencing was done on a sample of PBMCs or T cells enriched from blood (not recorded which). The source of this sequence is a woman in her forties or fifties who had recovered from COVID-19.

The CDR3 bases are TGTGCCAGTAGTGGTTCTAGCGTTCTTATCTACAATGAGCAGTTCTTC. It translates to CASSGSSVLIYNEQFF. V gene TRBV19 combines with J gene TRBJ2-1, with D maybe TRBD2 (6 bases). Per the germline V gene, CDR1 is LNHDA and CDR2 is SQIVND (reference sequence). Trimming shortened V by 5 bases and J by 3 bases, and 17 bases separated the two germline ends. CDR3 length equals 16 residues.